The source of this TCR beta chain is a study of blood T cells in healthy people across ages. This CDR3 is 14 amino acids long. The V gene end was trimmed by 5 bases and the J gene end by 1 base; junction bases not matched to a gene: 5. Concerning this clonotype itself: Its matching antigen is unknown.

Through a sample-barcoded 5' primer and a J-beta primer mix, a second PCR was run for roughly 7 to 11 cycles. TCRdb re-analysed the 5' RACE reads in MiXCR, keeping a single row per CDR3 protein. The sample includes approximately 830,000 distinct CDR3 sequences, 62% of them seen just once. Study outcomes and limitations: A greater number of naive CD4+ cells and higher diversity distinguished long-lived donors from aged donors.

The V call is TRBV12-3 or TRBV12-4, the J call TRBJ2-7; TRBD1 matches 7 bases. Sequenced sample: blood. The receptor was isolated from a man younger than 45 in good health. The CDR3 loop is CASSPDRVSYEQYF. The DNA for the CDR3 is TGTGCCAGCAGTCCCGACAGGGTTTCCTACGAGCAGTACTTC.